Sequencing of this T cell receptor beta chain was carried out in a study of blood T cell repertoires in COVID-19. Study at large: The United States, Italy and Spain provided the acute and convalescent COVID-19 samples. PBMCs, B-cell-depleted T cells, or T cells provided the cDNA or gDNA that made up the material.

Authors' analysis steps: Quantification of nucleated cells was approximated via reference gene primer amplification. The protocol was immunoSEQ multiplex PCR, while the TCRdb copy is restricted to in-frame clones and leaves out a portion. Clone size and V and J calls were adopted from that table, with D and trimming inferred from the DNA. The sample contains about 320,000 clones, over 85% of which appear only once. V gave up 5 bases and J gave up 2 bases, with 9 bases separating them. Germline V gene sequence: CDR1 MNHEY, CDR2 SVGAGI. This CDR3 spans 13 amino acids. Seattle patient enrollment occurred during active infection, with longitudinal follow-up thereafter.

Sequenced material: peripheral blood. This clonotype originated in a woman in her thirties with COVID-19, enrolled during active disease. This chain uses TRBV6-5 with TRBJ2-5; the D is unclear. The CDR3 DNA follows: TGTGCCAGCAGTCTTCGGTGGCAAGAGACCCAGTACTTC. It specifies CASSLRWQETQYF.